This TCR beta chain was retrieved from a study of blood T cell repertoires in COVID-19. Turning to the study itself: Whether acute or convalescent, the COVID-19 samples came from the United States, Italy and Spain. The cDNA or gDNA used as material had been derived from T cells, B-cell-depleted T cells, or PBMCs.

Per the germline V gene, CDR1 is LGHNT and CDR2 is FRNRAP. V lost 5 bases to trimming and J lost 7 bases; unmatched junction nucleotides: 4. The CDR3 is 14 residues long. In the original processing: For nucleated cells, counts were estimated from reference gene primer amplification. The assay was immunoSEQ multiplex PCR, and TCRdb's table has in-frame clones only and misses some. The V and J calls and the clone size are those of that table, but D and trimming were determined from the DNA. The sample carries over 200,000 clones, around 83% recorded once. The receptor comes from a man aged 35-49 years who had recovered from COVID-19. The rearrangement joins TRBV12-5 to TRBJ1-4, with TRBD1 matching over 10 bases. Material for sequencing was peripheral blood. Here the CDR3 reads CASGRQGAGEKLFF. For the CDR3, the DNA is TGTGCTAGTGGTAGACAGGGGGCAGGTGAAAAACTGTTTTTT.